This T cell receptor beta chain is from a study of lymphopenia after photon versus proton radiotherapy. Using immunoSEQ multiplex PCR, the repertoire was profiled, and TCRdb retains in-frame clones only, with some absent. In the table there are about 16,000 clones, approximately 91% of which are singletons. There are 14 residues in the CDR3. CDR1 and CDR2 from the germline V gene are SQVTM and ANQGSEA. Trimming removed 6 bases at V and 2 bases at J, with 17 bases between. The specimen was peripheral blood, collected from a patient treated with proton-based radiotherapy. The genes are TRBV29-1 and TRBJ2-7, with D uncertain. The receptor was isolated from a woman aged 55-75 years with cholangiocarcinoma. Some clones in this sample may be carry-over from other donors' samples. The CDR3 protein is CSVGLSLGTYEQYF. In DNA form, the CDR3 reads TGCAGCGTCGGCCTTTCGTTGGGGACCTACGAGCAGTACTTC.